These 7 T cell receptor beta chains came from one sample sequenced in a study of T-cell reconstitution after alpha-beta-depleted transplantation in children. Preparation of the TCRbeta library involved a method that used unique molecular identifiers. TCRdb re-analysed the PCR reads in MiXCR, keeping a single row per CDR3 protein. The top ten hold approximately 5% of the sample, which has approximately 800,000 distinct CDR3 sequences, roughly 15% seen once. The sequences come from PBMCs, mostly from graft donor cells, collected 360 days after TCRalphabeta/CD19-depleted stem cell transplant. These receptors were obtained from a male patient younger than 18 who had a stem cell transplant for acute lymphoblastic leukemia, so the T cells may come from the graft donor.

The table lists this clonotype with many counts. V gene TRBV11-2 combines with J gene TRBJ2-7, with 9 bases lining up with TRBD2. Germline values: CDR1 SGHAT, CDR2 FQNNGV. This CDR3 is built from 17 residues. The junction had 17 bases not matched to a gene; V was cut back by 5 bases and J by 6 bases. The CDR3 DNA sequence: TGTGCCAGCAGCCCCACACAGGTTGGCGGGGGGGGCGTCGAGCAGTACTTC. This sequence encodes CASSPTQVGGGGVEQYF.

Worth noting for this clonotype: An end of the junction differs from the germline gene, which may be a read error. The chain is built from TRBV29-1 and TRBJ1-2; D remains ambiguous. CDR3 length: 15 amino acids. Germline V gene sequence: CDR1 SQVTM, CDR2 ANQGSEA. The CDR3 sequence is CSVEDVPKFNYGYTF. DNA for the CDR3: TGCAGCGTTGAAGATGTTCCCAAGTTTAACTATGGTTACACCTTC.

This clonotype was detected only a few times. The chain recombines TRBV3-1 with TRBJ2-7; 7 nucleotides line up with TRBD2. CDR3 length equals 15 residues. Germline loops: CDR1 LGHDT, CDR2 YNNKEL (reference sequence). With V trimmed by 2 bases and J by 6 bases, 10 bases remained unmatched. The CDR3 nucleotides read TGTGCCAGCAGCCAATATATTGCGGGAGTGGGCGAGCAGTACTTC. This sequence encodes CASSQYIAGVGEQYF.

V gene TRBV2 combines with J gene TRBJ2-1, with D perhaps matching TRBD2 (7 bases). There are 15 residues in the CDR3. V gave up 3 bases and J gave up 3 bases, with 12 bases separating them. CDR1 and CDR2 from the germline V gene are SNHLY and FYNNEI. The CDR3 is CASSERGGLYNEQFF. In DNA form, the CDR3 reads TGTGCCAGCAGTGAGAGGGGGGGCCTCTACAATGAGCAGTTCTTC.

This clonotype occurred many times. V usage is TRBV6-2 or TRBV6-3 and J usage is TRBJ2-2, with unresolved D. The length of the CDR3 is 16 residues. Germline V lookup: CDR1 MNHEY, CDR2 SVGEGT. With 5 bases removed from V and 2 bases from J, the gap between germline ends came to 15 bases. CDR3 sequence (DNA): TGTGCCAGCAGTACTCCCTTCACGGGCAACACCGGGGAGCTGTTTTTT. Translated: CASSTPFTGNTGELFF.

The V call is TRBV7-8, the J call TRBJ2-7; tentatively, D is TRBD2 (6 bases). This CDR3 is built from 15 residues. Germline lookup yields CDR1 SGHVS and CDR2 FQNEAQ. V shed 1 base and J shed 2 bases, with 12 bases lying between them. In nucleotides, the CDR3 is TGTGCCAGCAGCTTAGGCGGGGCCCCAACCTACGAGCAGTACTTC. Its translation is CASSLGGAPTYEQYF.

This clonotype has ten or more counts. The gene calls are TRBV28 and TRBJ2-7; D unclear. This CDR3 spans 12 amino acids. The V gene's germline CDR1 is MDHEN and CDR2 SYDVKM. V was trimmed by 6 bases and J by 2 bases, leaving 8 bases between them. CDR3 nucleotide sequence: TGTGCCAGCAGCAGTTTCCCCTACGAGCAGTACTTC. Protein product: CASSSFPYEQYF. The full variable domain, its missing parts supplied by reference TRBV28 and TRBJ2-7, is DVKVTQSSRYLVKRTGEKVFLECVQDMDHENMFWYRQDPGLGLRLIYFSYDVKMKEKGDIPEGYSVSREKKERFSLILESASTNQTSMYLCASSSFPYEQYFGPGTRLTVT.